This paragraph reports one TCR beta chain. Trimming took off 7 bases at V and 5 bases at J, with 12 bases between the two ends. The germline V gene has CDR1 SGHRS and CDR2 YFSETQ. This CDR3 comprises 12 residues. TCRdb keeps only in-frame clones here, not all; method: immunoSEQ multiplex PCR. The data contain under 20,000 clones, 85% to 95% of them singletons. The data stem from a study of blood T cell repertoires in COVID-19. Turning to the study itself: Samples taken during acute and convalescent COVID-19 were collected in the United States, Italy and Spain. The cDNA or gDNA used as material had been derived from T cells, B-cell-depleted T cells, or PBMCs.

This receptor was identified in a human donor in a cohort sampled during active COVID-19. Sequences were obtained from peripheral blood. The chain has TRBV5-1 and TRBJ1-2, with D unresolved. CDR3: CASRIGEYGYTF. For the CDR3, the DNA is TGCGCCAGCCGAATTGGGGAGTATGGCTACACCTTC.